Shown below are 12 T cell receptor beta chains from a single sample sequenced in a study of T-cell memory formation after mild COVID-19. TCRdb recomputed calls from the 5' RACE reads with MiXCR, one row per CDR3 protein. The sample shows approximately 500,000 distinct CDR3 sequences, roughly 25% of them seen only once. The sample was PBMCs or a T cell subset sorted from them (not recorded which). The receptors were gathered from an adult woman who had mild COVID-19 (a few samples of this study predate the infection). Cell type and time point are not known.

This CDR3 is CASSYSRRYLSYEQYF. DNA for the CDR3: TGTGCCAGCAGTTACTCGAGACGGTATCTCTCCTACGAGCAGTACTTC. The J gene is TRBJ2-7, the V gene TRBV6-5; D call uncertain. There are 16 residues in the CDR3. V was clipped by 0 bases and J by 0 bases, with 12 bases between them. Germline V gives CDR1 MNHEY, CDR2 SVGAGI.

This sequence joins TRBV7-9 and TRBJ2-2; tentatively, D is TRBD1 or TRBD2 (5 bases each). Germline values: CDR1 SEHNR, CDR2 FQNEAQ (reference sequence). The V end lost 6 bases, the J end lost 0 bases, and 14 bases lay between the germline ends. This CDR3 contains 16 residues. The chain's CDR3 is CASRHFQGPNTGELFF. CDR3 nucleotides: TGTGCCAGCAGACATTTCCAGGGACCGAACACCGGGGAGCTGTTTTTT.

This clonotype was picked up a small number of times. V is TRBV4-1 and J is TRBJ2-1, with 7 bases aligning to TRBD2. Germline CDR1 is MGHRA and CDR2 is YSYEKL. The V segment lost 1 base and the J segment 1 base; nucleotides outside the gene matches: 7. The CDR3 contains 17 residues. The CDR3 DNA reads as TGCGCCAGCAGCCAAGTGACTAGCCGAAATTCCTACAATGAGCAGTTCTTC. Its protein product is CASSQVTSRNSYNEQFF.

Written as DNA, the CDR3 is TGTGCCAGCAGCCTCCTAGGGGGGTCGGACACTGAAGCTTTCTTT. Translation: CASSLLGGSDTEAFF. This sequence joins TRBV5-5 and TRBJ1-1, with TRBD1 as a possible D gene (6 bases). Looked up from germline, CDR1 is SGHKS and CDR2 is YYEKEE (reference sequence). Between the trimmed V and J ends, which lost 4 bases and 3 bases, there was a span of 16 bases. CDR3 size: 15 residues.

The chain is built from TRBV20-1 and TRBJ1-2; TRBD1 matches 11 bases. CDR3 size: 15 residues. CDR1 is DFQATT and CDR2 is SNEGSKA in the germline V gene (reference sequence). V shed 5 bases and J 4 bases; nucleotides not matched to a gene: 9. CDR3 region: CSAAPGQGVSYGYTF. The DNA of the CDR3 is TGCAGTGCTGCCCCGGGACAGGGGGTATCCTATGGCTACACCTTC.

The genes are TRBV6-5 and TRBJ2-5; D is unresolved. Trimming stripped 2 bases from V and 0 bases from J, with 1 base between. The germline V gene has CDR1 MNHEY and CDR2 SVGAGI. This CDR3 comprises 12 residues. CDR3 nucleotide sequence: TGTGCCAGCAGTTACGACCAAGAGACCCAGTACTTC. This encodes CASSYDQETQYF.

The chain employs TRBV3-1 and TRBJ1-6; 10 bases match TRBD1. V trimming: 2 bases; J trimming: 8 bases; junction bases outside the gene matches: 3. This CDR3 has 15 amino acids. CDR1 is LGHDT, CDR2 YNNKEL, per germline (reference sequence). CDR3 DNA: TGTGCCAGCAGCCAACTGGGGACAGGGGATTCACCCCTCCACTTT. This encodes CASSQLGTGDSPLHF.

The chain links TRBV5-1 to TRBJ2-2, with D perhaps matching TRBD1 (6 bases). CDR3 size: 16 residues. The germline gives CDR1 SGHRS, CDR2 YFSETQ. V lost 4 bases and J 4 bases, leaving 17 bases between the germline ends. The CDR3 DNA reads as TGCGCCAGCAGCCGGGCAGGGGTCACCCGCACCGGGGAGCTGTTTTTT. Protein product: CASSRAGVTRTGELFF. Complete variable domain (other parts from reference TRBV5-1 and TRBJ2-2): KAGVTQTPRYLIKTRGQQVTLSCSPISGHRSVSWYQQTPGQGLQFLFEYFSETQRNKGNFPGRFSGRQFSNSRSEMNVSTLELGDSALYLCASSRAGVTRTGELFFGEGSRLTVL.

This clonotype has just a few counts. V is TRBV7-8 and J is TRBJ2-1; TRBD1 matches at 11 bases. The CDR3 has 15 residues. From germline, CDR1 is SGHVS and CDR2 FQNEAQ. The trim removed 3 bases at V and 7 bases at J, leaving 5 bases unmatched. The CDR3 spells CASSLGQGVRNEQFF. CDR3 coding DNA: TGTGCCAGCAGCTTGGGACAGGGGGTAAGGAATGAGCAGTTCTTC.

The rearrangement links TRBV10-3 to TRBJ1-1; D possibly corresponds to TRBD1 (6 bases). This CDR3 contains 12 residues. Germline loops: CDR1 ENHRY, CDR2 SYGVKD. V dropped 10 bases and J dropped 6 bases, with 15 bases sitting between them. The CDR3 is CATRGGEPEAFF. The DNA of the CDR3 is TGTGCCACCCGAGGGGGGGAACCTGAAGCTTTCTTT.

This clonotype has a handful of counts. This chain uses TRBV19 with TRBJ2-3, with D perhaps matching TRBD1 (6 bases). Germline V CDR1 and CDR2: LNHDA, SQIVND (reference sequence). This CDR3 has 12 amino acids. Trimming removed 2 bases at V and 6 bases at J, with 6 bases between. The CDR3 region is CASSIQGDTQYF. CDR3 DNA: TGTGCCAGTAGTATACAGGGGGATACGCAGTATTTT.

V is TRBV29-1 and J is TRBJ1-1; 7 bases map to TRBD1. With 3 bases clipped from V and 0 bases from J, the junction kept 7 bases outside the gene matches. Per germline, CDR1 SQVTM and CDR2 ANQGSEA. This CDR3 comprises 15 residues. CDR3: CSVERRGQLNTEAFF. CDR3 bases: TGCAGCGTTGAGCGACGGGGACAGCTGAACACTGAAGCTTTCTTT. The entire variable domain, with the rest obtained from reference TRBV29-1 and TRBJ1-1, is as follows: SAVISQKPSRDICQRGTSLTIQCQVDSQVTMMFWYRQQPGQSLTLIATANQGSEATYESGFVIDKFPISRPNLTFSTLTVSNMSPEDSSIYLCSVERRGQLNTEAFFGQGTRLTVV.